This entry concerns a single TCR beta chain. This specimen belongs to a study of blood T cell repertoires in COVID-19. On the study more broadly: The United States, Italy and Spain were the sources of the acute and convalescent COVID-19 samples. From T cells, B-cell-depleted T cells, or PBMCs came the material, which was cDNA or gDNA.

The protocol was immunoSEQ multiplex PCR, while the TCRdb copy is restricted to in-frame clones and leaves out a portion. The sample contains a few hundred thousand clones, approximately 92% of which appear only once. Individuals drawn from 24 US areas were roughly 18 to 95 years old. The CDR3 length is 13 residues. V lost 6 bases, J lost 2 bases, and 2 bases stayed unmatched. Germline-derived CDR1 and CDR2 are MDHEN and SYDVKM. The source material was PBMCs or T cells enriched from blood (not recorded which). The clonotype comes from a woman aged 18-29 years who had recovered from COVID-19. This rearrangement joins TRBV28 to TRBJ1-2, with 8 bases lining up with TRBD1. This chain's CDR3 is CASRYRGNYGYTF. In nucleotides, the CDR3 is TGTGCCAGCAGGTACAGGGGGAACTATGGCTACACCTTC.